This T cell receptor (beta chain) was documented in a study of blood T cell repertoires in COVID-19. Germline CDR1 and CDR2: DFQATT and SNEGSKA (reference sequence). This CDR3 has 15 amino acids. V was cut by 3 bases and J by 8 bases, with 17 bases left in between. In the authors' methods: Cell counts per sample came from amplifying reference gene primers. Generated by immunoSEQ multiplex PCR, the TCRdb table keeps only in-frame clones and is missing some. V, J and clone size are those of that table, while D and trimming were read from the DNA. Among fewer than 450,000 clones listed, 88% were seen once.

The TCR comes from a woman aged 18-29 years who had recovered from COVID-19. The source material was PBMCs or T cells enriched from blood (not recorded which). This chain joins TRBV20-1 and TRBJ1-6; TRBD1 is a possible D gene (6 bases). The CDR3 DNA reads as TGCAGTGCTAGTAGACGGTCCAAGGGGGATTCACCCCTCCACTTT. This codes for CSASRRSKGDSPLHF.